Below are 13 T cell receptor beta chains sequenced from a single sample in a study of Graves' ophthalmopathy and Graves' hyperthyroidism. Amplification from RNA transcripts yielded the TCR beta CDR3 regions. HTBI-primed RT-PCR formed the first round, and a multiplex PCR formed the second. MiXCR, run by TCRdb on the multiplex PCR reads, gives a single entry per CDR3 protein. The repertoire includes some 160,000 distinct CDR3 sequences, 39% of them detected once, and approximately 9% sits in the top ten. Sequenced material: peripheral blood. Receptor source: a man aged 30 to 45 with Graves' ophthalmopathy.

This clonotype was counted many times. The chain couples TRBV12-3 or TRBV12-4 to TRBJ2-5; D unclear. CDR3 length equals 14 residues. Trimming shortened V by 6 bases and J by 2 bases, and 13 bases separated the two germline ends. CDR3 nucleotides: TGTGCCAGCAGCCAGGTCGTGGGGCAAGAGACCCAGTACTTC. Amino acid sequence: CASSQVVGQETQYF.

The gene calls are TRBV7-3 and TRBJ1-1, with D unresolved. This CDR3 region has 15 residues. V lost 1 base and J lost 0, with 9 bases in between. The germline gives CDR1 SGHTA, CDR2 FQGTGA. The DNA of the CDR3 is TGTGCCAGCAGCTTAAACCACCTTATGAACACTGAAGCTTTCTTT. This encodes CASSLNHLMNTEAFF.

This clonotype has at least ten counts. The chain couples TRBV19 to TRBJ1-5; D uncertain. The CDR3 spans 12 residues. V lost 6 bases to trimming and J lost 4 bases, with 7 bases between them. Germline V lookup: CDR1 LNHDA, CDR2 SQIVND (reference sequence). The DNA for the CDR3 is TGTGCCAGTAGAACGGTAAATCAGCCCCAGCATTTT. This translates into CASRTVNQPQHF.

This clonotype showed up just once. The chain couples TRBV28 to TRBJ1-5, with a weak D call TRBD1 (6 bases). The CDR3 runs to 14 residues. Germline-derived CDR1 and CDR2 are MDHEN and SYDVKM. V was clipped by 6 bases and J by 0 bases, with 9 bases between them. This chain's CDR3 is CASRWTVSNQPQHF. CDR3 bases: TGTGCCAGCAGGTGGACAGTTAGCAATCAGCCCCAGCATTTT.

The V and J genes are TRBV6-2 or TRBV6-3 and TRBJ1-5; TRBD1 agrees at 7 bases. The junction had 8 bases not matched to a gene; V was cut back by 5 bases and J by 4 bases. This CDR3 comprises 15 residues. The germline V gene encodes CDR1 MNHEY and CDR2 SVGEGT. This chain's CDR3 is CASSRTGAQNQPQHF. CDR3 DNA sequence: TGTGCCAGCAGTCGCACAGGGGCGCAGAATCAGCCCCAGCATTTT.

This clonotype was counted ten times or more. The chain employs TRBV6-2 or TRBV6-3 and TRBJ2-7; possible D gene TRBD2, 7 bases. The germline V and J ends were trimmed by 6 bases and 0 bases, with 18 bases remaining between them. In germline, CDR1 is MNHEY, CDR2 SVGEGT. This CDR3 is built from 16 residues. The CDR3: CASSLGGGDFSYEQYF. As DNA, the CDR3 is TGTGCCAGCAGCCTTGGCGGGGGCGACTTCTCCTACGAGCAGTACTTC.

The table lists this clonotype with many counts. V is TRBV20-1 and J is TRBJ2-7; D tentatively fits TRBD1 or TRBD2 (6 bases each). With 3 bases removed from V and 1 base from J, the gap between germline ends came to 13 bases. Germline CDR1 reads DFQATT; CDR2 reads SNEGSKA (reference sequence). CDR3 size: 14 residues. For the CDR3, the DNA is TGCAGTGCTAGGAGGCGGGACAAGTCCTACGAGCAGTACTTC. It translates to CSARRRDKSYEQYF.

This clonotype was detected ten times or more. The rearrangement joins TRBV28 to TRBJ2-5; D may be TRBD1 (5 bases). The CDR3 covers 13 residues. Germline CDR1 reads MDHEN; CDR2 reads SYDVKM. V lost 5 bases and J 7 bases, leaving 14 bases between the germline ends. The CDR3 sequence: CASSPPQGGTQYF. The CDR3 DNA is TGTGCCAGCAGTCCCCCCCAGGGTGGGACCCAGTACTTC.

The chain employs TRBV28 and TRBJ2-7; D might be TRBD1 (6 bases). V was pared by 7 bases and J by 1 base, with 14 bases between. CDR1 and CDR2 from the germline V gene are MDHEN and SYDVKM. This CDR3 comprises 14 residues. CDR3 loop: CASTGTRGSYEQYF. The CDR3 nucleotides read TGTGCCAGCACCGGGACAAGGGGATCCTACGAGCAGTACTTC.

Many counts were recorded for this clonotype. The rearrangement joins TRBV5-1 to TRBJ1-5; D possibly corresponds to TRBD1 (5 bases). The CDR3 sequence is 14 residues long. Trimming shortened V by 0 bases and J by 7 bases, and 11 bases separated the two germline ends. Looked up from germline, CDR1 is SGHRS and CDR2 is YFSETQ. The CDR3 DNA reads as TGCGCCAGCAGCTTGGGGGGGACTAAGCAGCCCCAGCATTTT. Amino acids: CASSLGGTKQPQHF.

This chain links TRBV20-1 with TRBJ1-6, with 8 bases fitting TRBD1. With 7 bases clipped from V and 9 bases from J, the junction kept 2 bases outside the gene matches. The germline gives CDR1 DFQATT, CDR2 SNEGSKA (reference sequence). The CDR3 loop spans 11 amino acids. CDR3 in DNA: TGCAGTGTTGGACAGGGTTCACCCCTCCACTTT. Its translation: CSVGQGSPLHF.

This clonotype was counted ten times or more. The chain is built from TRBV27 and TRBJ1-1; possibly TRBD1 for D (5 bases). Germline values: CDR1 MNHEY, CDR2 SMNVEV (reference sequence). Trimming stripped 4 bases from V and 12 bases from J, with 18 bases between. This CDR3 is 13 amino acids long. The CDR3 here is CASSSTIGTPTFF. The CDR3 DNA reads as TGTGCCAGCAGTTCAACCATCGGGACCCCGACTTTCTTT.

The V gene is TRBV12-3 or TRBV12-4, the J gene TRBJ1-3, with D uncertain. V lost 6 bases and J lost 4, with 16 bases in between. This CDR3 comprises 15 residues. CDR3 nucleotide sequence: TGTGCCAGCAGCCGACCCGTCACACGCGGAAACACCATATATTTT. This gives the protein CASSRPVTRGNTIYF.